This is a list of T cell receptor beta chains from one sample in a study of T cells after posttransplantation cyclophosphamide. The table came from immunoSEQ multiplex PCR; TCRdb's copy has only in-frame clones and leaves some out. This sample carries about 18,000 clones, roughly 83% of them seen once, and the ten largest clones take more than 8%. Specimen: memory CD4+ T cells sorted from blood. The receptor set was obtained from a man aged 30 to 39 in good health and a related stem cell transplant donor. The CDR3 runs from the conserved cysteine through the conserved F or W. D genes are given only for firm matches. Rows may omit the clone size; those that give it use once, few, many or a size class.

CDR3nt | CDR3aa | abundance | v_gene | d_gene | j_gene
TGTGCCAGCAGCCCAAAACAGGGGAACTATGGCTACACCTTC | CASSPKQGNYGYTF | NA | TRBV5-4 | TRBD1 | TRBJ1-2
TGCGCCAGCAGCCTCCTGGACAGGAACACTGAAGCTTTCTTT | CASSLLDRNTEAFF | NA | TRBV4-1 | NA | TRBJ1-1
TGTGCCAGCAGCCGACTAGCGGGGAGCACAGATACGCAGTATTTT | CASSRLAGSTDTQYF | NA | TRBV13 | TRBD2 | TRBJ2-3
TGTGCCAGCAGCCAAGATCGATGGCAGTATGAAGCTTTCTTT | CASSQDRWQYEAFF | NA | TRBV4-2 | NA | TRBJ1-1
TGTGCCAGCAGCGTAGCAGGGGGCGACTATGGCTACACCTTC | CASSVAGGDYGYTF | NA | TRBV9 | TRBD1 | TRBJ1-2
TGTGCCAGCAGCCTACGCTCCAGGGGCCCCCGGGAAATGGCTTTCTTT | CASSLRSRGPREMAFF | NA | TRBV13 | NA | TRBJ1-1
TGTGCCAGCAGCTTAGGCTCAGGGCGCTCCTACAATGAGCAGTTCTTC | CASSLGSGRSYNEQFF | NA | TRBV11-2 | NA | TRBJ2-1
TGTGCCAGCCAAGAGAGCGGGCCCTGGGATACGCAGTATTTT | CASQESGPWDTQYF | NA | TRBV13 | NA | TRBJ2-3
TGTGCCAGCAGCCCTTGGGACAGGGGAGTGGAGACCCAGTACTTC | CASSPWDRGVETQYF | NA | TRBV7-2 | TRBD1 | TRBJ2-5
TGTGCCAGCAGCCCTAGCGGGGGGCGATCTAGCACAGATACGCAGTATTTT | CASSPSGGRSSTDTQYF | NA | TRBV7-9 | TRBD2 | TRBJ2-3
TGTGCCAGCAGCTTGAATCACGGGGGGGGCACAGATACGCAGTATTTT | CASSLNHGGGTDTQYF | NA | TRBV5-5 | TRBD2 | TRBJ2-3
TGCGCCAGCAAACTAACAGGGGCACCCTACAATGGGCAGTTCTTC | CASKLTGAPYNGQFF | NA | TRBV5-1 | TRBD1 | TRBJ2-1
TGTGCCAGCAGCTTGTTAACAGGGGGCGATGGGACTGAAGCTTTCTTT | CASSLLTGGDGTEAFF | NA | TRBV5-4 | TRBD1 | TRBJ1-1
TGTGCCAGCAGCTTGGGGGGGCGGAAGGGACCCCGACTTAACACTGAAGCTTTCTTT | CASSLGGRKGPRLNTEAFF | NA | TRBV5-5 | NA | TRBJ1-1
TGTGCCAGCAGTCGCCGACAGGGAGGCAATCAGCCCCAGCATTTT | CASSRRQGGNQPQHF | NA | TRBV6-5 | TRBD1 | TRBJ1-5
TGTGCCAGCAGCGTAGGCGGGACAGTCGCTAACTATGGCTACACCTTC | CASSVGGTVANYGYTF | NA | TRBV9 | TRBD1 | TRBJ1-2
TGTGCCAGCAGCTCGGTAGCGGGGGGGAGGCCAGATACGCAGTATTTT | CASSSVAGGRPDTQYF | NA | TRBV7-2 | TRBD2 | TRBJ2-3
TGTGCCACCAGCATCCCTGGACAGGTTAAGCAGTATTTT | CATSIPGQVKQYF | NA | TRBV15 | TRBD1 | TRBJ2-3
TGTGCCAGCAATCCTCACGGGGGTGGTAATGAAAAACTGTTTTTT | CASNPHGGGNEKLFF | NA | TRBV28 | NA | TRBJ1-4
TGTGCCAGCAGCTTAGGACCCGGGACTAGCGGGCTCCAAGAGACCCAGTACTTC | CASSLGPGTSGLQETQYF | NA | TRBV7-2 | TRBD2 | TRBJ2-5
TGTGCCAGCAGCTACGACTCAGGGGGCTCCTACGAGCAGTACTTC | CASSYDSGGSYEQYF | NA | TRBV7-7 | TRBD1 | TRBJ2-7
TGTGCCAGCAGATTACAGGGTGAGCAGTTCTTC | CASRLQGEQFF | NA | TRBV25-1 | NA | TRBJ2-1
TGTGCCAGCAGTGGGTATCAGGGGTTTACCGGGGAGCTGTTTTTT | CASSGYQGFTGELFF | NA | TRBV2 | NA | TRBJ2-2
TGTGCCAGAAGCGGAGTCCGGACAGGGAGCACCGGGGAGCTGTTTTTT | CARSGVRTGSTGELFF | NA | TRBV7-5 | NA | TRBJ2-2
TGTGCCAGCAGTGTTGGCGGGGGGGCAGAGACCCAGTACTTC | CASSVGGGAETQYF | NA | TRBV2 | TRBD2 | TRBJ2-5
TGTGCCAGCAGCTTAGTCGGGGGGCGCCTTGGCTACACCTTC | CASSLVGGRLGYTF | NA | TRBV7-2 | NA | TRBJ1-2
TGCGCCAGCAGCGTACCCCGGGACTACCTCAATGAGCAGTTCTTC | CASSVPRDYLNEQFF | NA | TRBV5-1 | TRBD2 | TRBJ2-1
TGTGCCAGCATTCTCAGGGTGGCGAACACTGAAGCTTTCTTT | CASILRVANTEAFF | few | TRBV2 | NA | TRBJ1-1
TGTGCCAGCAGCCACACAGGGGCTGGAAACACCATATATTTT | CASSHTGAGNTIYF | once | TRBV28 | TRBD1 | TRBJ1-3
TGCGCCAGCAGCCAAGATCACGGGGCTGGGGCCAACGTCCTGACTTTC | CASSQDHGAGANVLTF | NA | TRBV4-1 | NA | TRBJ2-6
TGTGCCAGCCGTCTATCGGGACAGGGAACCAATGAGCAGTTCTTC | CASRLSGQGTNEQFF | few | TRBV6-6 | TRBD1 | TRBJ2-1
TGTGCCAGCAGCGTAGCTGGGGGGAGGCAGTTCTTC | CASSVAGGRQFF | NA | TRBV9 | NA | TRBJ2-1
TGTGCCAGCACCCTCGAGCCTAGAATCACTGAAGCTTTCTTT | CASTLEPRITEAFF | NA | TRBV28 | NA | TRBJ1-1
TGCAGCGTTGTGGATGCGAGGGCCCAGCAGTACTTC | CSVVDARAQQYF | NA | TRBV29-1 | NA | TRBJ2-5
TGTGCCAGCAGCCGGGACAACTCTGGGGCCAACGTCCTGACTTTC | CASSRDNSGANVLTF | NA | TRBV7-2 | NA | TRBJ2-6
TGTGCCAGCAGTGTAGGAAGCCGACAGGGTGGGTACGAGCAGTACTTC | CASSVGSRQGGYEQYF | NA | TRBV6-1 | TRBD1 | TRBJ2-7
TGTGCCAGCAGCCTGGACCGGAGGGAGACCCAGTACTTC | CASSLDRRETQYF | NA | TRBV5-4 | NA | TRBJ2-5
TGTGCCAGCAGCTTCCGGACAGTTCTATATAACACTGAAGCTTTCTTT | CASSFRTVLYNTEAFF | NA | TRBV11-2 | NA | TRBJ1-1
TGTGCCAGCAGCTTAAGCGGGGGGGAGAACAATGAGCAGTTCTTC | CASSLSGGENNEQFF | NA | TRBV11-2 | TRBD2 | TRBJ2-1
TGTGCCAGCAGGTGGGGGGGGCGAGCTGAAGCTTTCTTT | CASRWGGRAEAFF | few | TRBV21-1 | NA | TRBJ1-1
TGTGCCAGCAGCGTTGGGACAGGGTCTCAGCCCCAGCATTTT | CASSVGTGSQPQHF | NA | TRBV11-2 | TRBD1 | TRBJ1-5
TGTGCCAGCAGCTTGGGGGGGTCCGGGGCCAACGTCCTGACTTTC | CASSLGGSGANVLTF | NA | TRBV7-9 | TRBD2 | TRBJ2-6
TGTGCCAGCAGCGTAGACGGGCAGGGGAGTCAGCCCCAGCATTTT | CASSVDGQGSQPQHF | NA | TRBV9 | NA | TRBJ1-5
TGTGCCAGCAGCGTCGATCCTAACTCCTACGAGCAGTACTTC | CASSVDPNSYEQYF | NA | TRBV7-3 | NA | TRBJ2-7
TGTGCCAGCAGTTACTCTAAGGGACACGGAAACACCATATATTTT | CASSYSKGHGNTIYF | few | TRBV6-6 | NA | TRBJ1-3
TGCGCCAGCAGCCAAGGTGGGGCCTCCTACAATGAGCAGTTCTTC | CASSQGGASYNEQFF | NA | TRBV4-1 | NA | TRBJ2-1
TGTGCCAGCAGCCCCGGAGGGCTTTCCTCTGGAAACACCATATATTTT | CASSPGGLSSGNTIYF | once | TRBV5-4 | NA | TRBJ1-3
TGTGCCAGCAGTGAATCAGGGCCTAAGAACGAGCAGTACTTC | CASSESGPKNEQYF | few | TRBV25-1 | NA | TRBJ2-7
TGTGCCAGTAGTACCATAGGGGGAGAGTTATATAGCAATCAGCCCCAGCATTTT | CASSTIGGELYSNQPQHF | NA | TRBV19 | NA | TRBJ1-5
TGTGCCAGCGCTACCATCGGGGAGGAGCAGTACTTC | CASATIGEEQYF | few | TRBV6-1 | NA | TRBJ2-7
TGCGCCAGCAGCGACCCCCGGCACCTAGGAGAGACCCAGTACTTC | CASSDPRHLGETQYF | NA | TRBV5-1 | NA | TRBJ2-5
TGTGCCAGCAGCCAGGGGTCCAGGGGGCTCTCAGAGACCCAGTACTTC | CASSQGSRGLSETQYF | NA | TRBV14 | TRBD1 | TRBJ2-5
TGTGCCATCAGAAGTTCAGGAGATACGCAGTATTTT | CAIRSSGDTQYF | few | TRBV10-3 | NA | TRBJ2-3
TGTGCCAGCAGCTTGAGCGGGGGGGCCGGGATGGAGACCCAGTACTTC | CASSLSGGAGMETQYF | NA | TRBV11-1 | TRBD2 | TRBJ2-5
TGTGCCAGTAGTATTAGCGGGGGTGGCGGTGAGCAGTTCTTC | CASSISGGGGEQFF | NA | TRBV19 | TRBD2 | TRBJ2-1
TGTGCCAGTAGTATAGGGGGCAGCTATAATTCACCCCTCCACTTT | CASSIGGSYNSPLHF | NA | TRBV19 | NA | TRBJ1-6
TGCAGCGTTTTTACAGGGGTGCCTAGGGGGGAAAAACTGTTTTTT | CSVFTGVPRGEKLFF | NA | TRBV29-1 | TRBD1 | TRBJ1-4
TGTGCCAGCAGTATCGGACAGGGTTACGGCTACACCTTC | CASSIGQGYGYTF | NA | TRBV6-1 | TRBD1 | TRBJ1-2
TGTGCCAGCAGCCCTGGACCCAGCGGGGCGGCCAGCACAGATACGCAGTATTTT | CASSPGPSGAASTDTQYF | NA | TRBV5-4 | TRBD2 | TRBJ2-3
TGTGCCAGAAGCTTGCGGGGATTAGGCGGGTTCCGCTACGAGCAGTACTTC | CARSLRGLGGFRYEQYF | NA | TRBV5-3 | NA | TRBJ2-7